The 29 T cell receptor beta chains below were found in one sample sequenced in a study of blood T cell repertoires in COVID-19. The data were produced by immunoSEQ multiplex PCR, yet TCRdb's version contains in-frame clones alone and is incomplete. The data show 250,000 or so clones, about 90% seen once. The sequencing sample was made of peripheral blood. The receptors were sampled from a man younger than 40 with COVID-19, enrolled during active disease.

The chain employs TRBV2 and TRBJ1-5; 8 bases line up with TRBD1. Trimming cost V 3 bases and J 8 bases; bases outside gene matches: 6. Germline V gene data show CDR1 as SNHLY and CDR2 as FYNNEI. CDR3 length equals 14 residues. CDR3 bases: TGTGCCAGCAGTGACCGGACAGGGTATGAGCCCCAGCATTTT. As protein: CASSDRTGYEPQHF.

V gene TRBV2 combines with J gene TRBJ2-7; TRBD2 aligns across 7 bases. The trim removed 5 bases at V and 2 bases at J, leaving 6 bases unmatched. Per germline, CDR1 SNHLY and CDR2 FYNNEI. This CDR3 contains 14 residues. CDR3 sequence reads: CASSFASGAYEQYF. The CDR3 DNA reads TGTGCCAGCAGTTTTGCTAGCGGCGCCTACGAGCAGTACTTC.

The CDR3 protein is CASSALLAVTYNEQFF. DNA of the CDR3: TGTGCCAGCAGCGCTCTACTAGCGGTGACCTACAATGAGCAGTTCTTC. V gene TRBV12-1 combines with J gene TRBJ2-1; no check of the table's D call, TRBD2, against the DNA was made. TRBV12-1 is flagged as a pseudogene. The CDR3 length is 16 residues.

This rearrangement joins TRBV10-1 to TRBJ2-1, with 7 bases fitting TRBD2. CDR1 is WNHNN, CDR2 SYGVQD, per germline (reference sequence). The V and J ends lost 6 bases and 5 bases, in that order; junction bases with no gene match: 10. This CDR3 is built from 15 residues. DNA for the CDR3: TGCGCCAGCAGCGGGGTGTCTAGCGGCAACAATGAGCAGTTCTTC. Encoded protein: CASSGVSSGNNEQFF.

The V call is TRBV5-1, the J call TRBJ2-7, with D perhaps TRBD2 (5 bases). Germline values: CDR1 SGHRS, CDR2 YFSETQ. The V end was cut by 3 bases, the J end by 5 bases, with 18 bases between. The CDR3 is 15 amino acids. The CDR3 region is CASSSLARVIDEQYF. CDR3 nucleotides: TGCGCCAGCAGCTCCCTCGCGCGGGTGATTGACGAGCAGTACTTC.

This clone was counted between two and nine times. The chain is built from TRBV10-2 and TRBJ1-1, with a tentative D call TRBD1 (5 bases). With 5 bases removed from V and 1 base from J, the gap between germline ends came to 8 bases. Germline CDR1 reads WSHSY; CDR2 reads SAAADI. The CDR3 spans 13 residues. Written as DNA, the CDR3 is TGCGCCAGCAGTCAACAGGAGAACACTGAAGCTTTCTTT. This translates into CASSQQENTEAFF.

This clone is a singleton in its sample. V usage is TRBV29-1 and J usage is TRBJ2-7; 7 bases line up with TRBD1. The V gene end was trimmed by 7 bases and the J gene end by 2 bases; junction bases not matched to a gene: 8. Germline assignment: CDR1 SQVTM and CDR2 ANQGSEA. The CDR3 loop spans 13 amino acids. Here the CDR3 DNA reads TGCAGCGGACTCGGGACAGCACCCTACGAGCAGTACTTC. It translates to CSGLGTAPYEQYF.

V gene TRBV9 combines with J gene TRBJ2-1; 8 positions match TRBD2. Unmatched junction bases numbered 7, after V lost 4 bases and J lost 4 bases. This CDR3 region has 15 residues. CDR1 is SGDLS and CDR2 is YYNGEE in the germline V gene. CDR3 DNA: TGTGCCAGCAGCAGTAGCGGGGAAAATTACAATGAGCAGTTCTTC. Its translation is CASSSSGENYNEQFF.

The chain carries TRBV5-1 and TRBJ1-6; D remains ambiguous. The V gene lost 4 bases and the J gene lost 8 bases, with 16 bases spanning the gap. CDR3 length: 15 residues. Germline assignment: CDR1 SGHRS and CDR2 YFSETQ. The CDR3 DNA follows: TGCGCCAGCAGCCCCGGGGAAGGAATACATTCACCCCTCCACTTT. This codes for CASSPGEGIHSPLHF.

This chain connects TRBV7-9 to TRBJ2-5; D possibly corresponds to TRBD1 (5 bases). The CDR3 is 14 residues long. Germline V gives CDR1 SEHNR, CDR2 FQNEAQ (reference sequence). V shed 0 bases and J shed 5 bases, with 10 bases lying between them. The CDR3 DNA reads as TGTGCCAGCAGCTTAGCGGTCAGGGCTGAGACCCAGTACTTC. Its translation is CASSLAVRAETQYF.

The chain recombines TRBV10-2 with TRBJ1-1, with D hard to call. The CDR3 covers 13 residues. Trimming stripped 8 bases from V and 1 base from J, with 11 bases between. Germline values: CDR1 WSHSY, CDR2 SAAADI. CDR3 sequence reads: CASSLTTNTEAFF. In DNA form, the CDR3 reads TGCGCCAGCTCCCTCACAACGAACACTGAAGCTTTCTTT.

The chain recombines TRBV6-5 with TRBJ1-2, with 9 bases lining up with TRBD1. J was trimmed by 4 bases and V by 4 bases; bases with no gene match: 7. The CDR3 has 15 amino acids. Germline V gives CDR1 MNHEY, CDR2 SVGAGI. The CDR3: CASSFGQGSSYGYTF. The CDR3 coding sequence is TGTGCCAGCAGTTTCGGACAGGGGTCGAGCTATGGCTACACCTTC.

The chain uses TRBV4-2 and TRBJ2-5; 10 nucleotides align to TRBD2. There are 18 residues in the CDR3. From germline, CDR1 is LGHNA and CDR2 YNFKEQ. The junction had 13 bases not matched to a gene; V was cut back by 0 bases and J by 6 bases. CDR3 region: CASSQDLSGSGGLKTQYF. In DNA form, the CDR3 reads TGTGCCAGCAGCCAAGATCTCTCAGGTAGCGGGGGGCTGAAGACCCAGTACTTC.

The chain employs TRBV4-1 and TRBJ1-5; 10 nucleotides line up with TRBD1. This CDR3 comprises 14 residues. From germline, CDR1 is MGHRA and CDR2 YSYEKL. Trimming cost V 4 bases and J 9 bases; bases outside gene matches: 6. The CDR3 DNA follows: TGCGCCAGCAGCCTGACAGGGGGCGAGGGGCCCCAGCATTTT. Its protein product is CASSLTGGEGPQHF.

The CDR3, as DNA: TGCGCCAGCAGCCAAGGTCTAGCTAGCTCCTACGAGCAGTACTTC. This gives the protein CASSQGLASSYEQYF. The chain employs TRBV4-1 and TRBJ2-7, with D tentatively TRBD2 (5 bases). The germline CDR1 and CDR2 sequences are MGHRA and YSYEKL. V dropped 1 base and J dropped 0 bases, with 10 bases sitting between them. The CDR3 totals 15 residues.

The chain is built from TRBV6-5 and TRBJ2-3, with 8 bases lining up with TRBD1. This CDR3 has 14 residues. J gave up 2 bases and V 6 bases, and 4 bases lay outside the gene matches. Germline V gene lookup returns CDR1 MNHEY and CDR2 SVGAGI. This CDR3 reads CASRQGVTTDTQYF. The CDR3 nucleotides are TGTGCCAGCAGACAGGGGGTAACCACAGATACGCAGTATTTT.

The chain joins TRBV5-1 to TRBJ1-6; D is unresolved. With 0 bases removed from V and 8 bases from J, the gap between germline ends came to 15 bases. CDR1 is SGHRS, CDR2 YFSETQ, per germline. This CDR3 is built from 16 residues. Here the CDR3 DNA reads TGCGCCAGCAGCTTGGGAGGCGCGGAGGGTTATTCACCCCTCCACTTT. Residues: CASSLGGAEGYSPLHF. The full variable domain, with the rest looked up from reference TRBV5-1 and TRBJ1-6, is KAGVTQTPRYLIKTRGQQVTLSCSPISGHRSVSWYQQTPGQGLQFLFEYFSETQRNKGNFPGRFSGRQFSNSRSEMNVSTLELGDSALYLCASSLGGAEGYSPLHFGNGTRLTVT.

The rearrangement links TRBV27 to TRBJ2-7, with a weak D call TRBD2 (5 bases). Trimming removed 0 bases from V and 2 bases from J, with 11 bases in between. The CDR3 spans 15 residues. CDR1 MNHEY and CDR2 SMNVEV come from the germline V gene (reference sequence). The chain's CDR3 is CASSLSGVQTYEQYF. The CDR3 nucleotides are TGTGCCAGCAGTTTATCCGGGGTCCAGACCTACGAGCAGTACTTC.

The chain carries TRBV21-1 and TRBJ1-2; TRBD1 is taken as the D call from the table, unchecked against the DNA. TRBV21-1 is a documented pseudogene. The CDR3 spans 19 residues. The CDR3 nucleotides read TGTGCCAGCAGGAGCCCAAGGGAGGACAGGGGCAAACCTAACTATGGCTACACCTTC. This translates into CASRSPREDRGKPNYGYTF.

This chain joins TRBV10-3 and TRBJ1-5, with TRBD1 matching 8 bases. The CDR3 is made up of 15 amino acids. The germline gives CDR1 ENHRY, CDR2 SYGVKD. V was clipped by 2 bases and J by 7 bases; unmatched bases: 7. CDR3 in DNA: TGTGCCATCAGTGAGGAAACAGGGGGATCACAGCCCCAGCATTTT. Protein sequence: CAISEETGGSQPQHF.

The chain combines TRBV30 with TRBJ2-1; 9 bases are a match to TRBD1. Per germline, CDR1 GTSNPN and CDR2 SVGIG (reference sequence). This CDR3 is 15 amino acids long. The V and J ends lost 5 bases and 7 bases, in that order; junction bases with no gene match: 12. CDR3 amino acids: CAWPNRDREVNEQFF. The CDR3 DNA reads TGTGCCTGGCCGAACCGGGACAGGGAGGTAAATGAGCAGTTCTTC. The complete variable domain, with remaining parts taken from reference TRBV30 and TRBJ2-1, reads SQTIHQWPATLVQPVGSPLSLECTVEGTSNPNLYWYRQAAGRGLQLLFYSVGIGQISSEVPQNLSASRPQDRQFILSSKKLLLSDSGFYLCAWPNRDREVNEQFFGPGTRLTVL.

This clone was detected only a few times. The V gene is TRBV10-3, the J gene TRBJ2-7, with D possibly being TRBD2 (5 bases). With 0 bases removed from V and 3 bases from J, the gap between germline ends came to 6 bases. From germline, CDR1 is ENHRY and CDR2 SYGVKD. CDR3 length equals 13 residues. CDR3 protein: CAISESRDYEQYF. The DNA of the CDR3 is TGTGCCATCAGTGAGTCTCGGGACTACGAGCAGTACTTC.

This clone was seen only once. This chain connects TRBV5-1 to TRBJ1-1, with 8 bases lining up with TRBD1. Germline values: CDR1 SGHRS, CDR2 YFSETQ. The CDR3 length is 15 residues. The V and J ends lost 0 bases and 4 bases, in that order; junction bases with no gene match: 5. The CDR3 nucleotides are TGCGCCAGCAGCTTGGGGACAGGGCAGTCCACTGAAGCTTTCTTT. As protein: CASSLGTGQSTEAFF. Filled out from reference TRBV5-1 and TRBJ1-1, the complete variable domain reads KAGVTQTPRYLIKTRGQQVTLSCSPISGHRSVSWYQQTPGQGLQFLFEYFSETQRNKGNFPGRFSGRQFSNSRSEMNVSTLELGDSALYLCASSLGTGQSTEAFFGQGTRLTVV.

V usage is TRBV4-1 and J usage is TRBJ1-5; 9 bases are a match to TRBD1. Germline trimming cut 5 bases from V and 4 bases from J; bases unmatched to any gene: 3. CDR1 is MGHRA, CDR2 YSYEKL, per germline. The CDR3 covers 14 residues. The CDR3 region is CASSRTGENQPQHF. Here the CDR3 DNA reads TGCGCCAGCAGCAGGACAGGGGAAAATCAGCCCCAGCATTTT.

The J gene is TRBJ1-2, the V gene TRBV4-1; 10 positions agree with TRBD1. V dropped 0 bases and J dropped 5; count of bases not matched to a gene: 6. This CDR3 is built from 16 residues. CDR1 MGHRA and CDR2 YSYEKL come from the germline V gene. CDR3 loop: CASSQERDRGQYGYTF. In DNA form, the CDR3 reads TGCGCCAGCAGCCAAGAGCGCGACAGGGGGCAATATGGCTACACCTTC.

V usage is TRBV4-1 and J usage is TRBJ2-3; no reliable D call. CDR3 length: 13 residues. Germline V gene lookup returns CDR1 MGHRA and CDR2 YSYEKL. V lost 1 base to trimming and J lost 5 bases, with 7 bases between them. CDR3 protein: CASSQGTEDTQYF. The CDR3 nucleotides are TGCGCCAGCAGCCAAGGAACAGAAGATACGCAGTATTTT.

The chain combines TRBV7-9 with TRBJ1-5; D not certain. This CDR3 has 17 amino acids. V was cut by 2 bases and J by 2 bases, with 16 bases left in between. Germline CDR1 SEHNR, CDR2 FQNEAQ (reference sequence). CDR3 sequence reads: CASSLISSVEGNQPQHF. CDR3 nucleotides: TGTGCCAGCAGCTTAATTTCGTCAGTTGAGGGCAATCAGCCCCAGCATTTT. The full variable domain, in which reference TRBV7-9 and TRBJ1-5 provide the parts outside the CDR3, is DTGVSQNPRHKITKRGQNVTFRCDPISEHNRLYWYRQTLGQGPEFLTYFQNEAQLEKSRLLSDRFSAERPKGSFSTLEIQRTEQGDSAMYLCASSLISSVEGNQPQHFGDGTRLSIL.

This sequence joins TRBV19 and TRBJ1-4; the match to TRBD1 covers 7 bases. The germline V gene encodes CDR1 LNHDA and CDR2 SQIVND (reference sequence). The ends lost 6 bases at V and 10 bases at J; junction bases unmatched: 11. The CDR3 loop spans 14 amino acids. The CDR3 nucleotides are TGTGCCAGTAGCGTCGGACAGGCAAGGGGAAAACTGTTTTTT. It codes for CASSVGQARGKLFF.

The chain couples TRBV12-5 to TRBJ2-7; possible D gene TRBD1, 6 bases. The CDR3 sequence is 15 residues long. V was trimmed by 2 bases and J by 3 bases, leaving 14 bases between them. Germline V gives CDR1 LGHNT, CDR2 FRNRAP. This CDR3 reads CASGLLLDRVYEQYF. CDR3 DNA sequence: TGTGCTAGTGGTTTGCTCTTGGACAGAGTCTACGAGCAGTACTTC.